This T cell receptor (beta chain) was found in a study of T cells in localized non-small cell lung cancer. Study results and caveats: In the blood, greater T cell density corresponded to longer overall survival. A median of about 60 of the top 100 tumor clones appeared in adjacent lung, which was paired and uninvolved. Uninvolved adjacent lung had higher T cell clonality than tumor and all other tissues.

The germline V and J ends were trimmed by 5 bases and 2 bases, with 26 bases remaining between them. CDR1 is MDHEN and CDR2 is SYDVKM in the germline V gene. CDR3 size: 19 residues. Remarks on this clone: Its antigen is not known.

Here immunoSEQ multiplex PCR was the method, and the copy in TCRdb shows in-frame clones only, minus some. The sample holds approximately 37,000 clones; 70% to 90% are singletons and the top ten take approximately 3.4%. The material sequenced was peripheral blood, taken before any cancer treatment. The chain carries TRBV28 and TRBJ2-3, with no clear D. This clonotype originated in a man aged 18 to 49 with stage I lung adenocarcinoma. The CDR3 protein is CASSTAPAHVGMVTDTQYF. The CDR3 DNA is TGTGCCAGCAGTACAGCACCCGCCCACGTTGGTATGGTCACAGATACGCAGTATTTT.